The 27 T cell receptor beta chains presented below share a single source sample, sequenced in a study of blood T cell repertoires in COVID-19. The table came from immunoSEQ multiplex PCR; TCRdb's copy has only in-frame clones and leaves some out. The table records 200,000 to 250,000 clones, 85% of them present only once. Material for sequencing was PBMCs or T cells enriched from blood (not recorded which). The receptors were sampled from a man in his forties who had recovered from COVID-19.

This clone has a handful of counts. DNA of the CDR3: TGTGCCAGCAGCCCCGGACTAGGTGGGCCAGATACGCAGTATTTT. It yields the protein CASSPGLGGPDTQYF. The chain combines TRBV7-9 with TRBJ2-3; 7 bases map to TRBD2. The CDR3 is made up of 15 amino acids. Germline CDR1 reads SEHNR; CDR2 reads FQNEAQ (reference sequence). The V and J ends lost 5 bases and 4 bases, in that order; junction bases with no gene match: 9.

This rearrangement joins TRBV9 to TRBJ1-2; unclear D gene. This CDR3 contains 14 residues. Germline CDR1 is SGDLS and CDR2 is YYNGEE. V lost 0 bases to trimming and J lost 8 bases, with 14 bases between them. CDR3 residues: CASSVASGSRGYTF. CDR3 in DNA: TGTGCCAGCAGCGTAGCGTCGGGGTCTAGGGGCTACACCTTC.

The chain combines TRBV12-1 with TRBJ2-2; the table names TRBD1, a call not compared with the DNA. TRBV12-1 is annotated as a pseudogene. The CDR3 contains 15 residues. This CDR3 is CASSFEQGCTGELFF. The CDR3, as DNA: TGTGCCAGCAGCTTTGAACAGGGATGTACCGGGGAGCTGTTTTTT.

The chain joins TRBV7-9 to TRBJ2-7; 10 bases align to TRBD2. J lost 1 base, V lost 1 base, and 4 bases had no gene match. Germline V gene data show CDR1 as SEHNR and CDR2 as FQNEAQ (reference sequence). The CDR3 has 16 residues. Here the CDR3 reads CASSLVGTSESYEQYF. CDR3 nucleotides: TGTGCCAGCAGCTTAGTAGGGACTAGCGAGTCCTACGAGCAGTACTTC.

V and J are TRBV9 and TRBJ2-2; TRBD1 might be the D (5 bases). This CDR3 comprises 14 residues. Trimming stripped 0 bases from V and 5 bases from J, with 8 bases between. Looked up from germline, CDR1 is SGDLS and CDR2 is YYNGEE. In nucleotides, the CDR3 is TGTGCCAGCAGCGTAGGACAGCAAACCGGGGAGCTGTTTTTT. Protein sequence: CASSVGQQTGELFF.

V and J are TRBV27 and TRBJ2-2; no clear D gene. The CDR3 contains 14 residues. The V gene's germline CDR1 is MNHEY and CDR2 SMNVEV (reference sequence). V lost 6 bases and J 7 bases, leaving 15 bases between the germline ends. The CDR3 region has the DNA TGTGCCAGCAGAGCAGGCGTTTTGGTCGGGGAGCTGTTTTTT. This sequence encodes CASRAGVLVGELFF.

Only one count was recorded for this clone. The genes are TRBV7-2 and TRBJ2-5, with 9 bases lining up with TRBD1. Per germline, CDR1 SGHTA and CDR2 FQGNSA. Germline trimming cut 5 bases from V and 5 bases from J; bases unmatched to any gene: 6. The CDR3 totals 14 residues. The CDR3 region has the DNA TGTGCCAGCAGCGCCCAAGGACAGGGGGAGACCCAGTACTTC. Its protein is CASSAQGQGETQYF. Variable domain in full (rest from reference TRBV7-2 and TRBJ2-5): GAGVSQSPSNKVTEKGKDVELRCDPISGHTALYWYRQSLGQGLEFLIYFQGNSAPDKSGLPSDRFSAERTGGSVSTLTIQRTQQEDSAVYLCASSAQGQGETQYFGPGTRLLVL.

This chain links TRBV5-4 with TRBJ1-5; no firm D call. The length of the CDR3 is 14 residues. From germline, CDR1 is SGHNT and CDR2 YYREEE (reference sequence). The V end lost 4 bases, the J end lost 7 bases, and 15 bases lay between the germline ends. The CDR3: CASSPRFQRQPQHF. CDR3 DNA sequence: TGTGCCAGCAGCCCTAGGTTCCAAAGACAGCCCCAGCATTTT.

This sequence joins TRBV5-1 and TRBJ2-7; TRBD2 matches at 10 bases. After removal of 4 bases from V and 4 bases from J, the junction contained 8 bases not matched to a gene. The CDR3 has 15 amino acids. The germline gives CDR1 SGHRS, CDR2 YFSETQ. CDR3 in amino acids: CASSPGLAGEYEQYF. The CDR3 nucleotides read TGCGCCAGCAGCCCGGGGCTAGCGGGAGAGTACGAGCAGTACTTC.

The CDR3 nucleotides read TGTGCCAGCAGCGTAGGCGTCCCGGGAGGGCGGGGCAATGAGCAGTTCTTC. Translation gives CASSVGVPGGRGNEQFF. V is TRBV9 and J is TRBJ2-1; TRBD2 aligns across 8 bases. The V gene end was trimmed by 0 bases and the J gene end by 6 bases; junction bases not matched to a gene: 11. This CDR3 spans 17 amino acids. Germline CDR1 and CDR2: SGDLS and YYNGEE.

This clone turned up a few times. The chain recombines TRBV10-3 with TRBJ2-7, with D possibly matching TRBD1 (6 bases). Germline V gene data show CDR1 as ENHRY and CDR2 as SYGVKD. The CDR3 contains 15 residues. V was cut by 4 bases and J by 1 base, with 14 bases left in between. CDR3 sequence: CAISGGTLESYEQYF. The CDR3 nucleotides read TGTGCCATCAGTGGAGGGACACTAGAATCCTACGAGCAGTACTTC.

In nucleotides, the CDR3 is TGTGCCAGCACCCCTGGCGGACTCTCCTACAATGAGCAGTTCTTC. As protein: CASTPGGLSYNEQFF. The rearrangement uses TRBV28 and TRBJ2-1; D is perhaps TRBD2 (5 bases). This CDR3 is 15 amino acids long. Germline V CDR1 and CDR2: MDHEN, SYDVKM. The V end was cut by 7 bases, the J end by 0 bases, with 13 bases between.

The DNA of the CDR3 is TGTGCCAGCAGTTACTGGGGAGGGCGGAATGAGCAGTTCTTC. Translating it yields CASSYWGGRNEQFF. The chain links TRBV6-6 to TRBJ2-1, with 7 bases identical to TRBD2. The CDR3 totals 14 residues. Per germline, CDR1 MNHNY and CDR2 SVGAGI (reference sequence). V trimming: 1 base; J trimming: 7 bases; junction bases outside the gene matches: 4.

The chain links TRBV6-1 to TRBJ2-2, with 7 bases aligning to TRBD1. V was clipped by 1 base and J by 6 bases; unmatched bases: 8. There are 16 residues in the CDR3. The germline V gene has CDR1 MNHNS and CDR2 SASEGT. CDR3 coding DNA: TGTGCCAGCAGTGAAGGAGGGGGCGCGTTCCCCGGGGAGCTGTTTTTT. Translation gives CASSEGGGAFPGELFF.

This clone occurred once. CDR3 loop: CASNRGLANYGYTF. The CDR3, as DNA: TGTGCCAGCAACAGGGGGCTAGCTAACTATGGCTACACCTTC. V gene TRBV2 combines with J gene TRBJ1-2; TRBD1 aligns across 9 bases. Germline values: CDR1 SNHLY, CDR2 FYNNEI. The CDR3 contains 14 residues. Trimming cost V 7 bases and J 0 bases; bases outside gene matches: 3.

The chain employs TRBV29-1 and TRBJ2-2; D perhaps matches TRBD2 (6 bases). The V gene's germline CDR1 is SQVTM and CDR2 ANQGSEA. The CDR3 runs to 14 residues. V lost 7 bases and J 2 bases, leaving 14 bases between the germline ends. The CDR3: CSGSPGTNTGELFF. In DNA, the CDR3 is TGCAGCGGCTCACCCGGGACTAACACCGGGGAGCTGTTTTTT.

The CDR3 here is CASSIGLAGPRDEQFF. The DNA for the CDR3 is TGTGCCAGCAGCATCGGACTAGCGGGCCCTAGGGATGAGCAGTTCTTC. The chain carries TRBV11-2 and TRBJ2-1, with 11 nucleotides matching TRBD2. Germline assignment: CDR1 SGHAT and CDR2 FQNNGV. The V and J ends lost 5 bases and 8 bases, in that order; junction bases with no gene match: 11. The CDR3 loop spans 16 amino acids.

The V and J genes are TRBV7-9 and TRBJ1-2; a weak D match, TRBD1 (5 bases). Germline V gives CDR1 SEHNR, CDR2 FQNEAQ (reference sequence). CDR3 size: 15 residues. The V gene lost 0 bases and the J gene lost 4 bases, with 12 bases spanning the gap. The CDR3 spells CASSLAQSGSYGYTF. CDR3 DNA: TGTGCCAGCAGCTTAGCGCAATCAGGGTCCTATGGCTACACCTTC. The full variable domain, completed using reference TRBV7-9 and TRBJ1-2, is DTGVSQNPRHKITKRGQNVTFRCDPISEHNRLYWYRQTLGQGPEFLTYFQNEAQLEKSRLLSDRFSAERPKGSFSTLEIQRTEQGDSAMYLCASSLAQSGSYGYTFGSGTRLTVV.

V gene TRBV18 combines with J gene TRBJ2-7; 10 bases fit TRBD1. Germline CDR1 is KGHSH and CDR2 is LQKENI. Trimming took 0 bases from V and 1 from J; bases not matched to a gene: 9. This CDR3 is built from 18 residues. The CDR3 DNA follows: TGTGCCAGCTCACCACCTCGGGACAGGGGACCCCTATCCTACGAGCAGTACTTC. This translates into CASSPPRDRGPLSYEQYF. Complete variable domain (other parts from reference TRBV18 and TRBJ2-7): NAGVMQNPRHLVRRRGQEARLRCSPMKGHSHVYWYRQLPEEGLKFMVYLQKENIIDESGMPKERFSAEFPKEGPSILRIQQVVRGDSAAYFCASSPPRDRGPLSYEQYFGPGTRLTVT.

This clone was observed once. The CDR3 reads CSARDWPTQYF. The CDR3 nucleotides are TGCAGTGCTAGAGATTGGCCTACGCAGTATTTT. This chain connects TRBV20-1 to TRBJ2-3; D gene unclear. Germline V gene data show CDR1 as DFQATT and CDR2 as SNEGSKA (reference sequence). CDR3 length: 11 residues. Trimming removed 0 bases at V and 8 bases at J, with 6 bases between.

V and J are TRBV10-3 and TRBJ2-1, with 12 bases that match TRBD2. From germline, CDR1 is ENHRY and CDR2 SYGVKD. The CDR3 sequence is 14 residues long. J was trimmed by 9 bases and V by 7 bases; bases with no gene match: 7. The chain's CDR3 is CAITPTSGSGEQFF. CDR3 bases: TGTGCCATCACCCCGACTAGCGGGAGCGGTGAGCAGTTCTTC.

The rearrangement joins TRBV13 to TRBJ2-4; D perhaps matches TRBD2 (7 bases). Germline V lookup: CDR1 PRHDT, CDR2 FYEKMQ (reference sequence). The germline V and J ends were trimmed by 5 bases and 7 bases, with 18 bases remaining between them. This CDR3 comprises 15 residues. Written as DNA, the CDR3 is TGTGCCAGCAGCGCCGACCACAGGGAGGGGAACATTCAGTACTTC. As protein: CASSADHREGNIQYF.

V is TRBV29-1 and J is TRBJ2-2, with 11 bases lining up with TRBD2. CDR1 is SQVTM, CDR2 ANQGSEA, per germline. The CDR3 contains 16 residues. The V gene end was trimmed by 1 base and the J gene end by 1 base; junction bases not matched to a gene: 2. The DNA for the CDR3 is TGCAGCGTTGAAGTTAGCGGGAGGGTGAACACCGGGGAGCTGTTTTTT. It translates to CSVEVSGRVNTGELFF.

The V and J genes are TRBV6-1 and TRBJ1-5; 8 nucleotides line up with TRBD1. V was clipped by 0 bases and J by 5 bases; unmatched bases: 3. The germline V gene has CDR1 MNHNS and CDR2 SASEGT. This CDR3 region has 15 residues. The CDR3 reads CASSEAPGGDQPQHF. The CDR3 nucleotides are TGTGCCAGCAGTGAAGCCCCAGGGGGCGATCAGCCCCAGCATTTT.

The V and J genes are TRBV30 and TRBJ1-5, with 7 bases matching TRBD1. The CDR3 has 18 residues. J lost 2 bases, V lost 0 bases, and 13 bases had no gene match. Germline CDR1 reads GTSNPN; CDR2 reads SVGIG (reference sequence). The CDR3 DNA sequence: TGTGCCTGGAGTGTAGGGAAATTTACAGGGGTCGGCAATCAGCCCCAGCATTTT. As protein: CAWSVGKFTGVGNQPQHF. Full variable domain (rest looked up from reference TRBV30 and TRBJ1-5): SQTIHQWPATLVQPVGSPLSLECTVEGTSNPNLYWYRQAAGRGLQLLFYSVGIGQISSEVPQNLSASRPQDRQFILSSKKLLLSDSGFYLCAWSVGKFTGVGNQPQHFGDGTRLSIL.

The CDR3: CASSYQRAFQETQYF. DNA for the CDR3: TGTGCCAGCAGTTACCAGCGTGCGTTCCAAGAGACCCAGTACTTC. The chain combines TRBV6-2 or TRBV6-3 with TRBJ2-5; D remains ambiguous. Trimming cost V 2 bases and J 1 base, with 11 bases left between them. Germline V gene data show CDR1 as MNHEY and CDR2 as SVGEGT. The CDR3 contains 15 residues.

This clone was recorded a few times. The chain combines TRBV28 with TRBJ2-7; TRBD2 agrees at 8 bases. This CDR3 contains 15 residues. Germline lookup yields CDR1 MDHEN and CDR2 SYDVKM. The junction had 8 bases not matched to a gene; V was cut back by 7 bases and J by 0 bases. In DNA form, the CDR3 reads TGTGCCAGCACTCGACTAGCGAGGAGCTCCTACGAGCAGTACTTC. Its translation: CASTRLARSSYEQYF.